This entry lists 30 T cell receptor beta chains sequenced from one sample in a study of blood T cell repertoires in COVID-19. Only in-frame clones appear in the TCRdb table, and some are missing; sequencing was by immunoSEQ multiplex PCR. Of around 330,000 clones listed, approximately 88% are singletons. What was sequenced was PBMCs or T cells enriched from blood (not recorded which). Source of these receptors: a woman between 18 and 29 years old who had recovered from COVID-19.

The chain couples TRBV9 to TRBJ1-1; TRBD1 matches at 9 bases. V lost 2 bases and J lost 3; bases outside the gene matches: 2. From germline, CDR1 is SGDLS and CDR2 YYNGEE. There are 14 residues in the CDR3. CDR3 DNA: TGTGCCAGCAGCGTGGACAGGGGTGACACTGAAGCTTTCTTT. Translation: CASSVDRGDTEAFF.

The CDR3 reads CASSWIAGDNEQFF. In DNA form, the CDR3 reads TGTGCCAGCAGCTGGATAGCGGGAGACAATGAGCAGTTCTTC. The chain joins TRBV5-6 to TRBJ2-1; 9 bases line up with TRBD2. Looked up from germline, CDR1 is SGHDT and CDR2 is YYEEEE. Germline trimming cut 3 bases from V and 5 bases from J; bases unmatched to any gene: 3. The CDR3 is 14 amino acids.

V and J are TRBV5-1 and TRBJ2-2, with D tentatively TRBD2 (5 bases). CDR1 SGHRS and CDR2 YFSETQ come from the germline V gene. CDR3 length: 15 amino acids. Trimming shortened V by 2 bases and J by 1 base, and 9 bases separated the two germline ends. The CDR3: CASSFTSMNTGELFF. The CDR3 DNA follows: TGCGCCAGCAGCTTTACTAGTATGAACACCGGGGAGCTGTTTTTT.

This chain links TRBV7-8 with TRBJ1-2, with D hard to call. V was clipped by 0 bases and J by 6 bases, with 11 bases between them. The CDR3 runs to 14 residues. The germline V gene encodes CDR1 SGHVS and CDR2 FQNEAQ. Written as DNA, the CDR3 is TGTGCCAGCAGCTTAGCGCTCGGGTCCGATGGCTACACCTTC. It codes for CASSLALGSDGYTF.

This chain joins TRBV4-2 and TRBJ2-3; 11 nucleotides match TRBD2. Germline V gives CDR1 LGHNA, CDR2 YNFKEQ. The CDR3 runs 14 residues. Trimming cost V 3 bases and J 4 bases; bases outside gene matches: 0. This CDR3 reads CASSHSGRADTQYF. The CDR3 bases are TGTGCCAGCAGCCATAGCGGGAGGGCAGATACGCAGTATTTT.

The chain employs TRBV28 and TRBJ1-5; D perhaps matches TRBD1 (6 bases). The CDR3 has 16 residues. The germline gives CDR1 MDHEN, CDR2 SYDVKM. V gave up 2 bases and J gave up 4 bases, with 15 bases separating them. CDR3 coding DNA: TGTGCCAGCAGTTTACTCCCCAGGGGCAGGAATCAGCCCCAGCATTTT. Translated, it gives CASSLLPRGRNQPQHF.

The chain uses TRBV7-9 and TRBJ2-5, with D perhaps matching TRBD2 (5 bases). The germline CDR1 and CDR2 sequences are SEHNR and FQNEAQ (reference sequence). Trimming shortened V by 3 bases and J by 0 bases, and 11 bases separated the two germline ends. This CDR3 comprises 15 residues. CDR3 sequence reads: CASSFLGDNQETQYF. The DNA for the CDR3 is TGTGCCAGCAGCTTCTTGGGAGACAACCAAGAGACCCAGTACTTC.

The chain carries TRBV11-1 and TRBJ2-1; the match to TRBD1 covers 8 bases. Germline V lookup: CDR1 SGHAT, CDR2 FQDESV (reference sequence). The CDR3 consists of 12 residues. Trimming at V came to 1 base and at J to 14 bases, leaving 4 bases not matched to a gene. CDR3 coding DNA: TGTGCCAGCAGCTTAGTGGACAGGGAAGAGTTCTTC. Protein: CASSLVDREEFF.

This chain uses TRBV28 with TRBJ2-1, with 11 bases that match TRBD2. The ends lost 8 bases at V and 8 bases at J; junction bases unmatched: 8. The CDR3 is 14 amino acids. The germline V gene has CDR1 MDHEN and CDR2 SYDVKM. Here the CDR3 DNA reads TGTGCCAGCGATACTAGCGGGAGAATCGATGAGCAGTTCTTC. This gives the protein CASDTSGRIDEQFF. The variable domain in full, completed from reference TRBV28 and TRBJ2-1, reads DVKVTQSSRYLVKRTGEKVFLECVQDMDHENMFWYRQDPGLGLRLIYFSYDVKMKEKGDIPEGYSVSREKKERFSLILESASTNQTSMYLCASDTSGRIDEQFFGPGTRLTVL.

The chain joins TRBV6-5 to TRBJ1-2; weak D call: TRBD1 (6 bases). Germline V CDR1 and CDR2: MNHEY, SVGAGI. CDR3 length equals 16 residues. Between the trimmed V and J ends, which lost 3 bases and 5 bases, there was a span of 19 bases. CDR3 amino acids: CASSYRGGGYPYGYTF. CDR3 bases: TGTGCCAGCAGTTATCGAGGGGGGGGATACCCTTATGGCTACACCTTC.

The rearrangement joins TRBV19 to TRBJ2-5; D call uncertain. The CDR3 is 13 amino acids. Germline loops: CDR1 LNHDA, CDR2 SQIVND (reference sequence). The V and J ends lost 3 bases and 1 base respectively, with 6 bases between them. CDR3 nucleotide sequence: TGTGCCAGTAGTATCTATCCCCAAGAGACCCAGTACTTC. Protein product: CASSIYPQETQYF.

CDR3 sequence (DNA): TGTGCCAGCAGTGAGAACAGGGGTGGTGCAGATACGCAGTATTTT. This translates into CASSENRGGADTQYF. The rearrangement uses TRBV25-1 and TRBJ2-3; 7 positions match TRBD1. With V trimmed by 3 bases and J by 4 bases, 7 bases remained unmatched. The germline gives CDR1 MGHDK, CDR2 SYGVNS. This CDR3 is built from 15 residues.

The chain is built from TRBV3-1 (or the pseudogene TRBV3-2) and TRBJ2-5; perhaps TRBD1 as D (6 bases). Trimming cost V 4 bases and J 4 bases, with 25 bases left between them. CDR3 length: 18 residues. Germline-derived CDR1 and CDR2 are LGHDT and YNNKEL (reference sequence). The chain's CDR3 is CASSPHPPGHTLGETQYF. The CDR3 DNA is TGTGCCAGCAGCCCACATCCACCGGGACACACCCTGGGAGAGACCCAGTACTTC.

V is TRBV7-2 and J is TRBJ1-5, with D maybe TRBD1 (6 bases). Germline CDR1 reads SGHTA; CDR2 reads FQGNSA. Trimming left V 4 bases short and J 7 bases short, with 14 bases between. This CDR3 spans 14 amino acids. CDR3 residues: CASSSKGVEQPQHF. The CDR3 coding sequence is TGTGCCAGCAGCTCGAAGGGGGTCGAACAGCCCCAGCATTTT.

The genes are TRBV6-5 and TRBJ1-2; TRBD1 agrees at 8 bases. Losses at the gene ends were 10 bases for V and 6 bases for J; bases not matched to a gene: 7. The length of the CDR3 is 12 residues. Germline CDR1 is MNHEY and CDR2 is SVGAGI. The CDR3 spells CATTTGVDGYTF. CDR3 bases: TGTGCCACCACGACAGGGGTAGATGGCTACACCTTC.

The CDR3 nucleotides are TGCGCCAGCAGTGAACGGGCGGGAAGCTCCTACAATGAGCAGTTCTTC. Translating it yields CASSERAGSSYNEQFF. The chain employs TRBV4-3 and TRBJ2-1; TRBD2 is a possible D gene (6 bases). Germline V gives CDR1 LGHNA, CDR2 YSLEER. The CDR3 extends over 16 amino acids. The V end lost 6 bases, the J end lost 0 bases, and 15 bases lay between the germline ends.

The chain uses TRBV18 and TRBJ1-1, with TRBD1 as a possible D gene (6 bases). V was cut by 3 bases and J by 7 bases, with 15 bases left in between. This CDR3 has 14 amino acids. Germline values: CDR1 KGHSH, CDR2 LQKENI. CDR3 in DNA: TGTGCCAGCTCACCCATTCTGGACAGTAGTGAAGCTTTCTTT. Amino acid sequence: CASSPILDSSEAFF.

V usage is TRBV7-9 and J usage is TRBJ1-1, with TRBD1 identical over 8 bases. This CDR3 region has 12 residues. V shed 8 bases, J shed 5 bases, and the junction held 4 bases outside the gene matches. CDR1 and CDR2 (germline): SEHNR, FQNEAQ (reference sequence). The CDR3 loop is CASSRQGTEAFF. As DNA, the CDR3 is TGTGCCAGCTCCCGACAGGGGACTGAAGCTTTCTTT.

The chain has TRBV14 and TRBJ1-6; perhaps TRBD1 as D (5 bases). This CDR3 is 16 amino acids long. Germline V gene data show CDR1 as SGHDN and CDR2 as FVKESK. V gave up 1 base and J gave up 3 bases, with 10 bases separating them. DNA of the CDR3: TGTGCCAGCAGCCAAGGAAGGGGCCTCTATAATTCACCCCTCCACTTT. Residues: CASSQGRGLYNSPLHF.

About this clone itself: In the same sample, other DNA sequences code for this CDR3. The genes are TRBV5-1 and TRBJ2-5; 9 bases align to TRBD2. Germline V gene data show CDR1 as SGHRS and CDR2 as YFSETQ. The junction had 3 bases not matched to a gene; V was cut back by 4 bases and J by 2 bases. The CDR3 has 14 residues. DNA for the CDR3: TGCGCCAGCAGCAGTAGCGGGGGACAAGAGACCCAGTACTTC. This sequence encodes CASSSSGGQETQYF. Looking up the rest from reference TRBV5-1 and TRBJ2-5 gives the full variable domain: KAGVTQTPRYLIKTRGQQVTLSCSPISGHRSVSWYQQTPGQGLQFLFEYFSETQRNKGNFPGRFSGRQFSNSRSEMNVSTLELGDSALYLCASSSSGGQETQYFGPGTRLLVL.

This clone was counted a few times. The chain combines TRBV7-3 with TRBJ2-3; 12 positions agree with TRBD2. Germline-derived CDR1 and CDR2 are SGHTA and FQGTGA. J was trimmed by 6 bases and V by 5 bases; bases with no gene match: 3. The CDR3 is 14 amino acids. The CDR3 coding sequence is TGTGCCAGCAGCAGACTAGCGGGAGAGGATACGCAGTATTTT. This sequence encodes CASSRLAGEDTQYF.

This sequence joins TRBV7-8 and TRBJ2-7; possible D gene TRBD1, 5 bases. Germline values: CDR1 SGHVS, CDR2 FQNEAQ. The V and J ends lost 1 base and 2 bases respectively, with 12 bases between them. CDR3 length: 15 amino acids. This CDR3 is CASSLGVDRTYEQYF. The DNA for the CDR3 is TGTGCCAGCAGCTTAGGCGTAGACAGAACCTACGAGCAGTACTTC.

This chain joins TRBV6-5 and TRBJ2-4; D unresolved. The CDR3 loop spans 15 amino acids. Trimming removed 5 bases at V and 8 bases at J, with 19 bases between. The germline CDR1 and CDR2 sequences are MNHEY and SVGAGI. Written as DNA, the CDR3 is TGTGCCAGCAGTCCCTCTATCAAGCCCGGGTACATTCAGTACTTC. It codes for CASSPSIKPGYIQYF.

The chain couples TRBV4-3 to TRBJ2-7; the D gene is possibly TRBD2 (6 bases). Trimming removed 4 bases from V and 0 bases from J, with 10 bases in between. The CDR3 extends over 14 amino acids. The germline V gene encodes CDR1 LGHNA and CDR2 YSLEER. The CDR3 DNA reads as TGCGCCAGCAGCCTTAGGAGGGGCTCCTACGAGCAGTACTTC. It translates to CASSLRRGSYEQYF.

This chain links TRBV3-1 (or the pseudogene TRBV3-2) with TRBJ1-2; D is perhaps TRBD1 (6 bases). CDR1 is LGHDT, CDR2 YNNKEL, per germline (reference sequence). This CDR3 is built from 12 residues. Trimming left V 2 bases short and J 8 bases short, with 9 bases between. DNA for the CDR3: TGTGCCAGCAGCCAAACAGGGATCGGCTACACCTTC. Its protein product is CASSQTGIGYTF.

This clone has a handful of counts. Other DNA sequences of this sample code for an identical CDR3. The rearrangement uses TRBV27 and TRBJ1-5; D is unclear. From germline, CDR1 is MNHEY and CDR2 SMNVEV (reference sequence). V lost 2 bases and J 0 bases, leaving 8 bases between the germline ends. This CDR3 comprises 15 residues. CDR3 DNA sequence: TGTGCCAGCAGTTTAAGAGGGTATAGCAATCAGCCCCAGCATTTT. Translation gives CASSLRGYSNQPQHF.

The chain recombines TRBV5-8 with TRBJ1-5; weak D call: TRBD1 (5 bases). V dropped 0 bases and J dropped 7 bases, with 11 bases sitting between them. The CDR3 has 14 amino acids. The germline gives CDR1 SGHTS, CDR2 YDEGEE. The CDR3 sequence: CASSLGQPHQPQHF. In DNA, the CDR3 is TGTGCCAGCAGCTTGGGACAGCCTCACCAGCCCCAGCATTTT.

V usage is TRBV30 and J usage is TRBJ1-1; TRBD1 agrees at 7 bases. The CDR3 loop spans 14 amino acids. Germline V gene lookup returns CDR1 GTSNPN and CDR2 SVGIG (reference sequence). The trim removed 4 bases at V and 2 bases at J, leaving 7 bases unmatched. The CDR3 region has the DNA TGTGCCTGGAACTCCGGGACAGCCAACACTGAAGCTTTCTTT. Translating it yields CAWNSGTANTEAFF. The entire variable domain, with the rest obtained from reference TRBV30 and TRBJ1-1, is as follows: SQTIHQWPATLVQPVGSPLSLECTVEGTSNPNLYWYRQAAGRGLQLLFYSVGIGQISSEVPQNLSASRPQDRQFILSSKKLLLSDSGFYLCAWNSGTANTEAFFGQGTRLTVV.

Written as DNA, the CDR3 is TGTGCCAGCAGCACCTCTTCGGGAAACCGGGATCAGCCCCAGCATTTT. Its protein product is CASSTSSGNRDQPQHF. This chain joins TRBV28 and TRBJ1-5; D not certain. CDR1 is MDHEN and CDR2 is SYDVKM in the germline V gene. Trimming removed 6 bases from V and 5 bases from J, with 20 bases in between. The CDR3 runs 16 residues.

This chain connects TRBV12-3 or TRBV12-4 to TRBJ2-7; TRBD2 might be the D (6 bases). CDR3 length equals 13 residues. Trimming took off 5 bases at V and 3 bases at J, with 11 bases between the two ends. CDR3 amino acids: CASSTAGIYEQYF. CDR3 in DNA: TGTGCCAGCAGTACCGCGGGAATCTACGAGCAGTACTTC.